This T cell receptor beta chain was retrieved from a study of T cells in Graves' hyperthyroidism and ophthalmopathy. Amplification yielded TCR beta CDR3 regions, with RNA transcripts as the source. First-round RT-PCR targeting the TCR CDR3 was performed with the HTBI primer set. TCRdb reanalysed the multiplex PCR reads using MiXCR and keeps one entry per CDR3 protein. The sample carries around 300,000 distinct CDR3 sequences, over 12% recorded once. Germline V lookup: CDR1 ENHRY, CDR2 SYGVKD. V was pared by 0 bases and J by 4 bases, with 12 bases between. The CDR3 runs 15 residues. Sequencing was carried out using blood. The chain employs TRBV10-3 and TRBJ2-5; possible D gene TRBD1, 6 bases. The TCR originated in a woman in her 50s with Graves' hyperthyroidism that later progressed to Graves' ophthalmopathy. This CDR3 reads CAISESLAGAETQYF. Here the CDR3 DNA reads TGTGCCATCAGTGAGTCTTTGGCAGGGGCAGAGACCCAGTACTTC.